Listed below are T cell receptor beta chains from one sample, sequenced in a study of T cell responses to AZD1222 COVID-19 vaccine. Profiled with immunoSEQ multiplex PCR; TCRdb holds only in-frame clones, not every one. Among 120,000 or so clones listed, approximately 88% were seen once. This specimen was peripheral blood, taken on day 0 of AZD1222 vaccination. The origin of the receptors is an adult in good health. CDR3s include the opening cysteine and the closing phenylalanine or tryptophan. Fields, in order: J gene, D gene, V gene, clone size, CDR3 protein, CDR3 DNA. A D gene is named only where the DNA matches it firmly. Clone size is stated in some rows and not others, as once, few, many or a class when expanded.

J: TRBJ1-1
D: TRBD1
V: TRBV10-3
size: NA
CDR3: CAISRDRPLGTEAFF
DNA: TGTGCCATCAGTCGGGACAGGCCCCTGGGCACTGAAGCTTTCTTT

J: TRBJ1-3
D: TRBD1
V: TRBV9
size: NA
CDR3: CASSAGQLLGNTIYF
DNA: TGTGCCAGCAGCGCGGGACAGCTTCTGGGAAACACCATATATTTT

J: TRBJ2-3
D: TRBD2
V: TRBV2
size: NA
CDR3: CASSLPLAEEDTQYF
DNA: TGTGCCAGCAGTCTCCCACTAGCGGAAGAAGATACGCAGTATTTT

J: TRBJ2-5
D: TRBD1
V: TRBV4-2
size: NA
CDR3: CASSPGGQGRQETQYF
DNA: TGTGCCAGCAGCCCCGGAGGACAGGGGCGACAAGAGACCCAGTACTTC

J: TRBJ1-2
D: NA
V: TRBV11-2
size: once
CDR3: CASSSERAGYTF
DNA: TGTGCCAGCAGCTCCGAGCGGGCTGGCTACACCTTC

J: TRBJ2-2
D: NA
V: TRBV4-2
size: NA
CDR3: CASSQDGQGRNTGELFF
DNA: TGTGCCAGCAGCCAAGATGGGCAGGGGCGAAACACCGGGGAGCTGTTTTTT

J: TRBJ1-1
D: NA
V: TRBV6-5
size: NA
CDR3: CASGLTPGVGTEAFF
DNA: TGTGCCAGCGGGCTTACTCCAGGGGTTGGTACTGAAGCTTTCTTT

J: TRBJ2-5
D: TRBD2
V: TRBV18
size: NA
CDR3: CASSPPRLAGGQETQYF
DNA: TGTGCCAGCTCACCACCTAGACTAGCGGGAGGGCAAGAGACCCAGTACTTC

J: TRBJ1-3
D: NA
V: TRBV9
size: once
CDR3: CASSVGTVLYF
DNA: TGTGCCAGCAGCGTAGGGACAGTTTTATATTTT

J: TRBJ1-2
D: NA
V: TRBV27
size: NA
CDR3: CASSTRIGEANYGYTF
DNA: TGTGCCAGCAGTACCCGTATAGGCGAAGCTAACTATGGCTACACCTTC